The following is a T cell receptor (beta chain) sequence with its context. The data belong to a study of glioma-infiltrating T cells. Study-level background: Glioma patients had dexamethasone for six or fewer days before surgery. Target coverage was roughly 4- to 11-fold for about a million blood T cells.

TCR alpha and beta CDR3 regions were amplified from RNA using iRepertoire nested multiplex PCR. Each CDR3 protein is one row after TCRdb ran MiXCR on the multiplex PCR reads. Here the sample spans about 380,000 distinct CDR3 sequences, around 38% being singletons. The CDR3 spans 13 residues. From germline, CDR1 is MDHEN and CDR2 SYDVKM. V was trimmed by 3 bases and J by 4 bases, leaving 7 bases between them. The chain recombines TRBV28 with TRBJ2-1; D remains ambiguous. This clonotype was sampled from a human donor with low-grade glioma or glioblastoma, undergoing nonglioma brain surgery, or in good health (not recorded which). The specimen was glioma tissue, nonneoplastic brain tissue, or PBMCs (not recorded which). As DNA, the CDR3 is TGTGCCAGCAGTTTCCGAAAGTACAATGAGCAGTTCTTC. It specifies CASSFRKYNEQFF.